This T cell receptor (beta chain) was documented in a study of response to subunit inactivated influenza vaccine. General observations from the study: The study's authors posited that every seasonal influenza vaccination enlists few new T cells.

With 0 bases removed from V and 14 bases from J, the gap between germline ends came to 13 bases. There are 11 residues in the CDR3. The V gene's germline CDR1 is GTSNPN and CDR2 SVGIG (reference sequence). In its sample, this clonotype was seen a few times. Its target is unknown. TCRdb passed the RT-PCR reads through MiXCR, listing each CDR3 protein once. The sample has roughly 570,000 distinct CDR3 sequences; roughly 15% are singletons. The genes are TRBV30 and TRBJ1-2; no clear D. The source is a man aged 45-65 years who received an inactivated influenza vaccine. The material sequenced was PBMCs from blood, taken 11 to 12 days after vaccination. DNA for the CDR3: TGTGCCTGGAGTGTAGGCGGACCGACGACCTTC. This encodes CAWSVGGPTTF.